This entry concerns a single T cell receptor (beta chain). This sample stems from a study of T cell changes during pregnancy in multiple sclerosis. The CDR3 length is 12 residues. Germline lookup yields CDR1 ENHRY and CDR2 SYGVKD. V was shortened by 3 bases and J by 7 bases, with 7 bases between the two germline ends. The method was immunoSEQ multiplex PCR; TCRdb's version includes in-frame clones alone and lacks a portion of them. The table records approximately 96,000 clones, under 95% of them present only once. The material sequenced was peripheral blood, taken after pregnancy. This sequence joins TRBV10-3 and TRBJ2-1, with D unclear. The receptor's source is a female donor in good health, enrolled as a control in a pregnancy study. CDR3 protein: CAISDAGNEQFF. CDR3 DNA: TGTGCCATCAGTGATGCCGGGAATGAGCAGTTCTTC.